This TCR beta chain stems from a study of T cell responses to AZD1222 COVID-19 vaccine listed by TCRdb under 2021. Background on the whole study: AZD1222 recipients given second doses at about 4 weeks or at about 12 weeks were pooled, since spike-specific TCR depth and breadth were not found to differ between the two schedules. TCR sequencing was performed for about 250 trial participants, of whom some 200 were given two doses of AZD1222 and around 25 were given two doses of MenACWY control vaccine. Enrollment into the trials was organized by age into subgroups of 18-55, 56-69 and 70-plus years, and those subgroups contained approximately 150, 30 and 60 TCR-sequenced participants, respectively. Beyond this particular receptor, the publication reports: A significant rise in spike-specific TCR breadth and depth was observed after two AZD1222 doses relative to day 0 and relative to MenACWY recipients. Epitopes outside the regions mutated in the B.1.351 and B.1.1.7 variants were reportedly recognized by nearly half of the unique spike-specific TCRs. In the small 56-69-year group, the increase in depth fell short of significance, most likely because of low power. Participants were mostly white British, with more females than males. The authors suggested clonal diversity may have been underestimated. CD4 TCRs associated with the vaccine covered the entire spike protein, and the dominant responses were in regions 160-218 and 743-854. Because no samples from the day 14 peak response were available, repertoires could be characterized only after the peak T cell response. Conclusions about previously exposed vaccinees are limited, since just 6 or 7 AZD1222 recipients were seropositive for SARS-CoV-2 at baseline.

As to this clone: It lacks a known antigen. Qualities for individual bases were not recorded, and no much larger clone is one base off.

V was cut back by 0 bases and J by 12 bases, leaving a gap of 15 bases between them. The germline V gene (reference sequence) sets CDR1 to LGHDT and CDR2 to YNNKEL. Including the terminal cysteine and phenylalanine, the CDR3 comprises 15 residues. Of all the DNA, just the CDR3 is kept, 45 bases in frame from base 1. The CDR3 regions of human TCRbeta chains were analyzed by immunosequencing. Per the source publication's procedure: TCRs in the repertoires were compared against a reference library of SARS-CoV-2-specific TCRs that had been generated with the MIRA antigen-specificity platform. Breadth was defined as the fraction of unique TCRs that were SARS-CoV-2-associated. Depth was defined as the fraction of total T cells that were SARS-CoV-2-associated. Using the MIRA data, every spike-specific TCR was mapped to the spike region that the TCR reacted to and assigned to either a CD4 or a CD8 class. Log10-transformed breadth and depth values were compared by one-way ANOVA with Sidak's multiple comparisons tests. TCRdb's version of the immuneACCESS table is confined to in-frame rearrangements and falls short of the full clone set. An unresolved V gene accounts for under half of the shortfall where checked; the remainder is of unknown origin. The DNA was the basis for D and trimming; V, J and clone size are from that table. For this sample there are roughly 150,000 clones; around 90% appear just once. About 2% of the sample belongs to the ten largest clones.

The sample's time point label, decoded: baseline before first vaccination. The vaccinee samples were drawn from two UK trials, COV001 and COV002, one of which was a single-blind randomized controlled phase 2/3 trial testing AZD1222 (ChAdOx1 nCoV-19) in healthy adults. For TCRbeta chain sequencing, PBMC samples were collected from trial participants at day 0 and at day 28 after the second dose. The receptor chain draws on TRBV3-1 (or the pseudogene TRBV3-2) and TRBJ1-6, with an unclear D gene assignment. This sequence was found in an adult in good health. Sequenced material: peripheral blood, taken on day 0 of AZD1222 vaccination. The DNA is TGTGCCAGCAGCCAAGATACTTCGGCGGTGGTACCCCTCCACTTT. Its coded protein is CASSQDTSAVVPLHF.